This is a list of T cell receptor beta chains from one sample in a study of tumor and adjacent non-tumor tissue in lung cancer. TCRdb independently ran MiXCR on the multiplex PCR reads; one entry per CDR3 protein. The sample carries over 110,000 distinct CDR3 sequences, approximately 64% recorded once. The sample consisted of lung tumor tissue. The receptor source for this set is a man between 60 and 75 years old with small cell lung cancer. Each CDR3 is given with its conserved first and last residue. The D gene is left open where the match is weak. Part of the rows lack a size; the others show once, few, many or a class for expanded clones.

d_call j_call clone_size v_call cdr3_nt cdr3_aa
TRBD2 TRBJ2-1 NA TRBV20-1 TGTAGTGCCGATTCCGGACTAGCGGACAATGAGCGGTTCTTC CSADSGLADNERFF
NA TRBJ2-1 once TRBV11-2 TGCGCCAGCAGCATGGGGGGAGTTAGGGGAGGCGAGCAGTTCTTC CASSMGGVRGGEQFF
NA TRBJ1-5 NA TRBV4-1 TGCGCCAACAGCCGAGACCCATGGTGGCCCCAGCATTTT CANSRDPWWPQHF
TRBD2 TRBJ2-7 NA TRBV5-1 TGCGCCAGCAGCTTTGGGGGGACTAGCGGGAATTACGAGCAGTACTTC CASSFGGTSGNYEQYF
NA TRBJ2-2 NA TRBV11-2 TGTGCCGGCAGCTTAGAAGTTTCGGGCTACACCGGGGAGCTGTTTTTT CAGSLEVSGYTGELFF
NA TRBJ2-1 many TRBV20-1 TGCAGTGCTAGTCGCGGTTACAATGAGCAGTTCTTC CSASRGYNEQFF
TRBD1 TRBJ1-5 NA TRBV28 TGTGCCAGCAGTTCCCCTACAGGGGAGGGTAGCAATCACCCCCAGCATTTT CASSSPTGEGSNHPQHF
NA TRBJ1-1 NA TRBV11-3 TGTGCCAGCAGGGCGACTCGGGGTACCCTGAACACTGAAGCTTTCTTT CASRATRGTLNTEAFF
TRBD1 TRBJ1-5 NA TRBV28 TGTGCCAGCAGCGGACAGGGATGGTATCAGTCCCAGCATTTT CASSGQGWYQSQHF
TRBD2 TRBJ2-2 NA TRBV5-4 TGTGCCAGCAACTATCGCCCTCCTACCGGCCGACAGTCCATGGACGGGAGGGGCACCGGGGAGCTGTTTTTT CASNYRPPTGRQSMDGRGTGELFF
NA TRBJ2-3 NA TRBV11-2 TGTGCAAGCAGCTCCGCGGTCACAGATACGCAGTTTTTT CASSSAVTDTQFF
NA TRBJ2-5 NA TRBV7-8 TGTACCAGCAGCTTAGAATGGGGGAGAGGCTGGGAGACCCAGTACTTC CTSSLEWGRGWETQYF
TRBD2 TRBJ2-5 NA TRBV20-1 TGCAGTACTAGGCCCTCGACTAGCGGAGGGGAGACCCAGCACTTC CSTRPSTSGGETQHF
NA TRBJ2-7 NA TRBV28 TGTGCCAGCAGTTTAGAAGGCTACGAGCAGTACTTC CASSLEGYEQYF
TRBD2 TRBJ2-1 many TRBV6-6 TGTGCCAGCACCCCCGGGGCAGGGCGGGGCGGGAGGACCTACAATGAGCAGTTCTTC CASTPGAGRGGRTYNEQFF
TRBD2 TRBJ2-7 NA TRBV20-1 TGCAGTACTAGTTCCCTACTAGCGTACGAGCAGTACTTC CSTSSLLAYEQYF
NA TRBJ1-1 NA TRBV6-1 TGTGCCAGCAGTGGACTGGTCAGGGGCACTGAAGCTTTGTTT CASSGLVRGTEALF
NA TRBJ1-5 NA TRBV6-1 TGTGCCAGCAAGTCGGAGAGCGATCAGCCCCAGCATTTT CASKSESDQPQHF
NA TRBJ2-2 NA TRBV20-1 TGCAGTGCTAGGCAGGCGGGCAAAAGGAACACCGGGGAGCTGTTTTTT CSARQAGKRNTGELFF
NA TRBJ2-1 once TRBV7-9 TGTGCCAGCAGCTTAGCGCAGGGTAGCTCCTACAATGAGCAGTTCTTC CASSLAQGSSYNEQFF
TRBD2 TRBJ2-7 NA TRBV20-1 TGCAGTGCTAGAGAGAGGAAAGGCGGGAGCTGGGACTACGAGCAGTACTTC CSARERKGGSWDYEQYF
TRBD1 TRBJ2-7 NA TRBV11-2 TGTGCCAGTAGCCTAGCCGGGACAGGGGACTACGAGCGGTACTTC CASSLAGTGDYERYF
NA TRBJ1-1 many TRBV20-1 TGCAGTGCTAGATATGGGGGCGACACTGAAGCTTTCTTT CSARYGGDTEAFF
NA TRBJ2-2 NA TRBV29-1 TGCAGCGTCACCGGGACATTGAACATCGGGGAGCTGTGTTTT CSVTGTLNIGELCF
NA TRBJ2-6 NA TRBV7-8 TGTGCCAGCAGCTTATCAGGGTCTAGGGCCAACGTCCTGACTTTC CASSLSGSRANVLTF
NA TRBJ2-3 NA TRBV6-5 TGTGCCAGCAGTCCGACAGCAGATACGCAGTATTTT CASSPTADTQYF
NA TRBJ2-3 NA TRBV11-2 TGTGTCAGCGGCTTAACAGCCGATACGCAGTATTTT CVSGLTADTQYF
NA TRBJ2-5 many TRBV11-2 TGTGCCAGCAGCTTTTGGGTAGGAGAGACCCAGTACTTC CASSFWVGETQYF
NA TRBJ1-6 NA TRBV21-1 TGTGCCAACAACCTCCCCGGGACACGTGTCGATAATTCACCCCTCCAGTTT CANNLPGTRVDNSPLQF
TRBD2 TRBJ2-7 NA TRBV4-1 TGCGCCAGCGGCCAAGGAGAGGGGACTAGCGGTATTTCCTACGAGCAGTACTTC CASGQGEGTSGISYEQYF
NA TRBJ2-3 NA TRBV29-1 TGCAGTTACGGAAATGCGGGACTCACAGATACGCGGTATTTT CSYGNAGLTDTRYF
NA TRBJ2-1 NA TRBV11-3 TGTGTCAGCAGCGGTCCAGGGTATCGCCTGTTCTTC CVSSGPGYRLFF
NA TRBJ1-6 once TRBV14 TGTGCCATCAGCCAAGCAGGGAGGGGTAATTCACCCCTCCACTTT CAISQAGRGNSPLHF
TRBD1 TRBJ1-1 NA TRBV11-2 TGTGTCAGCAGCACCAGACAGGGCATGAACACCGAAGCTTTCTTT CVSSTRQGMNTEAFF
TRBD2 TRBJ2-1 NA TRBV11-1 TGTGCCAGCAGCTCTGGACTAGCGTATCAATACAATGAGCAGTTCTTC CASSSGLAYQYNEQFF
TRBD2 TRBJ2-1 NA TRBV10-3 TGTGCCATCTGTGAGGCTAGCGGGAGGAGCAATGAGCAGTTCTTC CAICEASGRSNEQFF
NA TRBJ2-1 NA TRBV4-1 TGCGTCAGCAGCCAAGAGGTCCAGCGGAGGGTAAATGAGCAGTTCTTC CVSSQEVQRRVNEQFF
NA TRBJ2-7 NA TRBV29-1 TGCAGCGTTCAGGCCTACTACGAGCAGTACTTC CSVQAYYEQYF
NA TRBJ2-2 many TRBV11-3 TGTGCCAGCAGCCCAGACAGCTATTACACCGGGGAGCTGTTTTTT CASSPDSYYTGELFF
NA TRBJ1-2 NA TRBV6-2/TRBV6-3 TGTACCAGCAGTTTTCGGCTGCTTGGCTACACCTTC CTSSFRLLGYTF
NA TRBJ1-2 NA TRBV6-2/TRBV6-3 TGTGCCAGCACCCTACCTCATACGAGCTACACCTTC CASTLPHTSYTF
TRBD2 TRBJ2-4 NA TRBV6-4 TGTGCCAGCAATCCTAGCGGGACCCTCAAAAACATTCAGTACTTC CASNPSGTLKNIQYF
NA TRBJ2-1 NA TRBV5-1 TGCGCCAGCAGCTTGGGACTAGAGGGAGGAGGACTGGATGAGCAGTTCTTC CASSLGLEGGGLDEQFF
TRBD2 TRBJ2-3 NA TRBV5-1 TGCGCCAGCAGCCTGGGACTAGCGGGAGCGATGACAGATACGCAGTATTTT CASSLGLAGAMTDTQYF
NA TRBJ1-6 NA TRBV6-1 TGTGCCAACAGTGAAGCGCGCGTCAGGGTCATTTCACCCCTCCACTTT CANSEARVRVISPLHF
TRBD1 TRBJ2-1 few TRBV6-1 TGTGCCAGCAGTGAAAGCAGGGGGCTACGCAATGAGCAGTTCTTC CASSESRGLRNEQFF
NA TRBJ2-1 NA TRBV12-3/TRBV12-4 TGTGCCAGCATATCCACCCCAGGGAGTGAGCAGTTCTTC CASISTPGSEQFF
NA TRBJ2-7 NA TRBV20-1 TGCAGTGCTAGCCGCGAAGACTACTACAAGCAGTACTTC CSASREDYYKQYF
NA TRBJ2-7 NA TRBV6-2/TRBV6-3 TGTGTCAGCAGGCGGGACTTGAGCTCCTACGAGCAGTACTTC CVSRRDLSSYEQYF
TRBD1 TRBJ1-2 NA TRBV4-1 TGCGCCATCAGCCAAGTCTCTCGTGGAGCAGGGGGAAGCGGTTACACCTTC CAISQVSRGAGGSGYTF
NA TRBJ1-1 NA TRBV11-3 TGTGCCAGCAGCTCAACAGCCGTGCGGAAGAACACTGAAGCTTTCTTC CASSSTAVRKNTEAFF
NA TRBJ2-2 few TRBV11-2 TGTGCCAGCAGCTTTCTAGTGGAGACCGGGGAACTGTTTTTT CASSFLVETGELFF